What follows is one T cell receptor beta chain and its context. Its cognate antigen is unknown. These data come from a study of T cells in narcolepsy. In the study overall: Enrolled donors included narcolepsy type 1 or type 2 patients and healthy controls. Study-level points and caveats: Autoreactive HCRT-specific and TRIB2-specific clonotypes were marked in same-patient CSF-versus-blood CD4+ comparisons. In some patient and control memory CD4+ samples, autoreactive clones were absent. Reportedly, autoreactive clonotypes were serially detected in patients' blood but not controls'.

There are 14 residues in the CDR3. Germline V lookup: CDR1 MNHNS, CDR2 SASEGT. Trimming cost V 5 bases and J 4 bases, with 12 bases left between them. Using immunoSEQ multiplex PCR, the repertoire was profiled, and TCRdb retains in-frame clones only, with some absent. The sample lists tens of thousands of clones, approximately 85% occurring once. The sample was CD45RA- memory CD4+ T cells from PBMCs. This chain uses TRBV6-1 with TRBJ1-3; D perhaps matches TRBD1 (6 bases). The receptor was isolated from a human donor with narcolepsy. The CDR3 DNA reads as TGTGCCAGCAGTCCCGGGACATCAGGAAACACCATATATTTT. It translates to CASSPGTSGNTIYF.